This is a list of T cell receptor beta chains from one sample in a study of blood T cell repertoires in COVID-19. Sequencing used immunoSEQ multiplex PCR; TCRdb keeps in-frame clones, though not all of them. This sample has under 250,000 clones; roughly 80% occur once, and the top ten carry about 2.5%. Sequencing used peripheral blood. The receptors were gathered from a woman in her thirties or forties with active or convalescent COVID-19. CDR3s include the opening cysteine and the closing phenylalanine or tryptophan. D genes are given only for firm matches. Size values are once, few and many counts, or a class for expanded clones, and some rows have none.

d_call	clone_size	v_call	j_call	cdr3_aa	cdr3_nt
.	.	TRBV3-1/TRBV3-2	TRBJ1-4	CASSQDRGNGKLFF	TGTGCCAGCAGCCAAGATCGGGGGAACGGAAAACTGTTTTTT
TRBD1	.	TRBV29-1	TRBJ2-7	CSVHTGTGEEQYF	TGCAGCGTCCATACCGGGACAGGGGAAGAGCAGTACTTC
.	.	TRBV6-5	TRBJ1-2	CASRTETDYGYTF	TGTGCCAGCCGGACAGAGACTGACTATGGCTACACCTTC
.	.	TRBV6-5	TRBJ2-2	CASSSPYRTGELFF	TGTGCCAGCAGTTCACCTTACAGGACCGGGGAGCTGTTTTTT
TRBD2	.	TRBV9	TRBJ2-1	CASSGDLAGVGNEQFF	TGTGCCAGCAGCGGCGATCTAGCGGGAGTGGGGAATGAGCAGTTCTTC
TRBD2	.	TRBV11-2	TRBJ2-7	CASSWGGVNEQYF	TGTGCCAGCAGCTGGGGAGGGGTTAACGAGCAGTACTTC
.	.	TRBV15	TRBJ1-1	CATRRGPNTEAFF	TGTGCCACGAGGAGGGGACCGAACACTGAAGCTTTCTTT
TRBD1	.	TRBV7-8	TRBJ1-1	CASSLPPQGAMNTEAFF	TGTGCCAGCAGCTTACCCCCGCAGGGGGCTATGAACACTGAAGCTTTCTTT
.	.	TRBV27	TRBJ1-4	CASSFYGNEKLFF	TGTGCCAGCAGTTTTTACGGTAATGAAAAACTGTTTTTT
.	.	TRBV7-9	TRBJ1-1	CASSLVMGRPEAFF	TGTGCCAGCAGCTTAGTGATGGGGCGGCCTGAAGCTTTCTTT
TRBD1	few	TRBV19	TRBJ1-4	CASSILGTGSEKLFF	TGTGCCAGTAGTATCCTTGGGACAGGGAGTGAAAAACTGTTTTTT
.	.	TRBV7-2	TRBJ2-5	CASSLGVLETQYF	TGTGCCAGCAGTCTGGGAGTTCTCGAGACCCAGTACTTC
TRBD1	.	TRBV5-1	TRBJ2-7	CANTPGQGPYEQYF	TGCGCCAACACCCCGGGACAGGGTCCCTACGAGCAGTACTTC
TRBD1	.	TRBV6-5	TRBJ1-1	CASSYDRVQITEAFF	TGTGCCAGCAGTTACGACAGGGTTCAGATCACTGAAGCTTTCTTT
TRBD1	.	TRBV15	TRBJ2-7	CATSIRDRTSEQYF	TGTGCCACCAGCATCCGGGACAGGACCTCCGAGCAGTACTTC
.	.	TRBV18	TRBJ2-2	CASSPQANTGELFF	TGTGCCAGCTCACCCCAGGCGAACACCGGGGAGCTGTTTTTT
.	few	TRBV5-5	TRBJ1-1	CASSRDAGNTEAFF	TGTGCCAGCAGCAGGGATGCGGGGAACACTGAAGCTTTCTTT
TRBD1	.	TRBV6-4	TRBJ1-6	CASSVTTGSNSPLHF	TGTGCCAGCAGTGTCACGACAGGGAGTAATTCACCCCTCCACTTT
TRBD1	.	TRBV7-2	TRBJ1-6	CASSFPQGRRNSPLHF	TGTGCCAGCAGCTTCCCACAGGGGAGGCGGAATTCACCCCTCCACTTT
TRBD2	.	TRBV18	TRBJ2-7	CASSPKGLAAYEQYF	TGTGCCAGCTCACCTAAGGGACTAGCTGCCTACGAGCAGTACTTC
TRBD1	.	TRBV6-2/TRBV6-3	TRBJ2-6	CASSYSGQDFLGANVLTF	TGTGCCAGCAGTTACTCGGGACAGGACTTCCTTGGGGCCAACGTCCTGACTTTC
.	.	TRBV10-3	TRBJ2-7	CAISESPQRVLEQYF	TGTGCCATCAGTGAGTCCCCCCAGCGGGTCCTCGAGCAGTACTTC
.	.	TRBV7-9	TRBJ2-1	CASSLGLAKYNEQFF	TGTGCCAGCAGCTTAGGTCTAGCGAAGTACAATGAGCAGTTCTTC
.	.	TRBV6-4	TRBJ1-1	CASSKGGIMDTEAFF	TGTGCCAGCAGTAAAGGGGGTATCATGGACACTGAAGCTTTCTTT
TRBD1	few	TRBV6-5	TRBJ2-1	CASSWDRKSWNEQFF	TGTGCCAGCAGTTGGGACAGGAAGTCTTGGAATGAGCAGTTCTTC
.	few	TRBV9	TRBJ1-6	CASSLDSTNSPLHF	TGTGCCAGCAGCCTAGACAGTACCAATTCACCCCTCCACTTT
.	few	TRBV6-5	TRBJ1-1	CASSLQGEAFF	TGTGCCAGCAGTCTCCAGGGTGAAGCTTTCTTT
TRBD1	once	TRBV6-6	TRBJ2-7	CASNGQGKNYEQYF	TGTGCCAGCAACGGACAGGGAAAAAACTACGAGCAGTACTTC
TRBD2	few	TRBV10-3	TRBJ2-7	CAIQSAGGSYEQYF	TGTGCCATTCAATCGGCGGGAGGTTCCTACGAGCAGTACTTC
.	.	TRBV19	TRBJ2-1	CASSRGRNEQFF	TGTGCCAGTAGTAGGGGGCGCAATGAGCAGTTCTTC
.	.	TRBV12-2	TRBJ2-3	CASRLALAGTTDTQYF	TGTGCAAGTCGCTTAGCCCTAGCGGGGACCACAGATACGCAGTATTTT
TRBD2	.	TRBV11-2	TRBJ2-3	CASSPRLAGNVDTQYF	TGTGCCAGCAGCCCCAGACTAGCGGGTAACGTAGATACGCAGTATTTT
TRBD2	.	TRBV28	TRBJ2-3	CASSSRGLAGGADTQYF	TGTGCCAGCAGTTCCCGGGGACTAGCGGGGGGCGCAGATACGCAGTATTTT
TRBD1	.	TRBV6-2/TRBV6-3	TRBJ1-2	CASSYDRVYGYTF	TGTGCCAGCAGTTACGACAGGGTATATGGCTACACCTTC
.	.	TRBV9	TRBJ2-3	CASSADGLTDTQYF	TGTGCCAGCAGCGCGGACGGACTCACAGATACGCAGTATTTT
TRBD1	.	TRBV5-4	TRBJ1-3	CASSDDRASGNTIYF	TGTGCCAGCAGCGATGACAGGGCTTCTGGAAACACCATATATTTT
TRBD1	.	TRBV7-8	TRBJ1-2	CASSSPWTGANYGYTF	TGTGCCAGCAGCTCCCCATGGACAGGGGCCAACTATGGCTACACCTTC
.	.	TRBV9	TRBJ2-1	CASSRPGNSYNEQFF	TGTGCCAGCAGCCGCCCGGGGAACTCCTACAATGAGCAGTTCTTC
.	.	TRBV5-4	TRBJ2-3	CASSLAISRDRTDTQYF	TGTGCCAGCAGCTTGGCTATTTCGCGGGACCGCACAGATACGCAGTATTTT
TRBD2	.	TRBV6-5	TRBJ2-5	CASSYSRTSGRRDF	TGTGCCAGCAGTTACTCTAGGACTAGCGGGAGGAGGGACTTC
TRBD1	.	TRBV29-1	TRBJ2-5	CSVATGALQETQYF	TGCAGCGTTGCAACAGGGGCCCTACAAGAGACCCAGTACTTC
.	.	TRBV11-3	TRBJ1-3	CASSRSSSGNTIYF	TGTGCCAGCAGCCGGAGTAGCTCTGGAAACACCATATATTTT
.	.	TRBV14	TRBJ2-3	CASSSGVSTDTQYF	TGTGCCAGCAGCTCAGGGGTGAGCACAGATACGCAGTATTTT
.	.	TRBV6-5	TRBJ1-4	CASTTGYNEKLFF	TGTGCCAGCACTACGGGGTATAATGAAAAACTGTTTTTT
.	.	TRBV6-1	TRBJ1-1	CASSEGQGTEAFF	TGTGCCAGCAGTGAGGGGCAGGGAACTGAAGCTTTCTTT
TRBD1	.	TRBV7-9	TRBJ1-2	CASSLAGQGLYGYTF	TGTGCCAGCAGCTTAGCCGGACAGGGACTCTATGGCTACACCTTC
.	once	TRBV7-6	TRBJ1-6	CASSSGVSPLHF	TGTGCCAGCAGCTCAGGCGTTTCACCCCTCCACTTT
.	.	TRBV5-4	TRBJ2-5	CASSSMYQETQYF	TGTGCCAGCAGCTCCATGTACCAAGAGACCCAGTACTTC
.	.	TRBV24-1	TRBJ2-1	CATSDSGGFYNEQFF	TGTGCCACCAGTGATTCCGGGGGATTCTACAATGAGCAGTTCTTC
.	.	TRBV3-1/TRBV3-2	TRBJ1-3	CASSQGQGAGNTIYF	TGTGCCAGCAGCCAAGGGCAGGGCGCAGGAAACACCATATATTTT
TRBD1	many	TRBV23-1	TRBJ1-4	CASNDREALNEKLFF	TGCGCCAGCAACGACAGGGAAGCCCTGAATGAAAAACTGTTTTTT
TRBD1	.	TRBV12-5	TRBJ1-1	CASGSGQMNTEAFF	TGTGCTAGTGGTTCGGGACAGATGAACACTGAAGCTTTCTTT
TRBD1	.	TRBV24-1	TRBJ1-1	CATKSAQGGANTEAFF	TGTGCCACCAAGTCCGCCCAAGGGGGCGCAAACACTGAAGCTTTCTTT
TRBD1	.	TRBV6-5	TRBJ2-1	CASKGQTQFF	TGTGCCAGCAAGGGACAGACCCAGTTCTTC
TRBD2	.	TRBV6-5	TRBJ2-1	CASSGLAGGYNEQFF	TGTGCCAGCTCAGGACTAGCGGGGGGGTACAATGAGCAGTTCTTC
TRBD1	.	TRBV30	TRBJ1-1	CAWRDRGQILNTEAFF	TGTGCCTGGAGAGACAGGGGTCAGATCTTGAACACTGAAGCTTTCTTT
.	once	TRBV15	TRBJ1-5	CATSRGKDSQPQHF	TGTGCCACCAGCAGAGGGAAGGACAGTCAGCCCCAGCATTTT
TRBD1	once	TRBV28	TRBJ1-2	CASITGQGPYGYTF	TGTGCCAGCATTACGGGACAGGGCCCCTATGGCTACACCTTC
.	.	TRBV15	TRBJ2-7	CATSRDGEGLDEQYF	TGTGCCACCAGCAGAGATGGCGAGGGTCTGGACGAGCAGTACTTC
TRBD1	.	TRBV10-2	TRBJ2-2	CASSDSTGSGELFF	TGCGCCAGCAGCGATTCGACAGGGTCCGGGGAGCTGTTTTTT